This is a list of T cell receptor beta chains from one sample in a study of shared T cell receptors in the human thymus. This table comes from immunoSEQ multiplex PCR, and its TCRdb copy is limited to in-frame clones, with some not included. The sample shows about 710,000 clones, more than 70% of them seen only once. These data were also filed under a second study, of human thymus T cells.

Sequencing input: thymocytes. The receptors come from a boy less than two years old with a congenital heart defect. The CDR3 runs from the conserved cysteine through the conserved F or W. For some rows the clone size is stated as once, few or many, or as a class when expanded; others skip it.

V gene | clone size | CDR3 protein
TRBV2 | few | CASRGQPYEQYF
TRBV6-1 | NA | CASSDGQGHPSTDTQYF
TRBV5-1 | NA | CASSLLGSSGNTIYF
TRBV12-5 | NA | CASGRGNGYTF
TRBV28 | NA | CASRTTLLTGDSAGGSF
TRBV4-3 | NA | CASSQEGLAGGKNEQFF
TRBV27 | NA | CASSFLGTSSYEQYF
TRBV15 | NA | CATSRDGGTGSSYNEQFF
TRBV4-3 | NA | CASSQGLAWTQYF
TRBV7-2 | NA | CASSQKGGANQPQHF
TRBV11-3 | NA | CASSVEQRSGYEQYF
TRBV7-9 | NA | CASSHLGGGTPNTDTQYF
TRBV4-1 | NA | CASSPTTRTVSSWEKLFF
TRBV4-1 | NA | CASSQERSGGDEQYF
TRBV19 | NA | CASSIRPQGNEQFF
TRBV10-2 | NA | CASSELTGLDQYEQYF
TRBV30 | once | CAWTVGGDRAYEQYF
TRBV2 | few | CASSPDRGRCGYTF
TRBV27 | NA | CASSFWPMNTEAFF
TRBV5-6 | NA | CASSLVAGWKTQYF
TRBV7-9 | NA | CASRLVPGQGESGGYTF
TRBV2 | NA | CASREGQKNNEQFF
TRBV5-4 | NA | CASSLDRGKNIQYF
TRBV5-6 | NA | CASSLGGTGVYNEQFF
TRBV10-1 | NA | CASSGSTGSRTEAFF
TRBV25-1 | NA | CASSAGQYYGYTF
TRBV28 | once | CASKSGGGEYQPQHF
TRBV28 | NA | CASSLWIDSVEPQHF
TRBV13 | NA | CASSSRPATEAFF
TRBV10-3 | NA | CAISESSRGTSGAIEQYF
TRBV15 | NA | CATSRDTGTSGIYEQYF
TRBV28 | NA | CASSKPGQGYGYTF
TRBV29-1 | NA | CSVGGTEAFF
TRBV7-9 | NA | CASSLGGGVRGYTF
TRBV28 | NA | CASSLFYAGNLREQYF
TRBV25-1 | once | CASSDLTGGGEKLFF
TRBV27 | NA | CASGLSGRFHYEQYF
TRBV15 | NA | CATSRGGGAPYEQYF
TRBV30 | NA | CAWNVGGAYEQYF
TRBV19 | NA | CASISGTRNTGELFF
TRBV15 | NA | CATSRQPRSLYGYTF
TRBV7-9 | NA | CASSLGGYGYTF
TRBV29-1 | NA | CSAGLAGGSTDTQYF
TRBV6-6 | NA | CASSYRGAAAYGYTF
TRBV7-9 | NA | CASSLEADYTDTQYF
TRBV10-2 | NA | CASSESRDRSYF
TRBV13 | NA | CASSTGLAGGRTDTQYF
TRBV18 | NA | CASSLLYRGQTGANVLTF
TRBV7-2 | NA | CASSLASYTGELFF
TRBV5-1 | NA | CASSWTSGGSETQYF
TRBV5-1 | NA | CASSLDRGPETQYF
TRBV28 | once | CASSFHSGQSSEKLFF